This TCR beta chain emerged from a study of T cells in localized non-small cell lung cancer. Profiling relied on immunoSEQ multiplex PCR, and the TCRdb table lists in-frame clones only, not all of them. The sample carries about 72,000 clones, roughly 86% recorded once. The V and J ends lost 6 bases and 4 bases respectively, with 18 bases between them. Looked up from germline, CDR1 is LNHDA and CDR2 is SQIVND (reference sequence). This CDR3 region has 15 residues. Overall study results and limits: Because sequencing included only one region (of the tumor), heterogeneity remains possible. A median approximately 60 of the top 100 tumor clones appeared in adjacent lung. Tumor trailed uninvolved adjacent lung in T cell clonality, which peaked there.

In the case of this clone: The antigen remains unidentified.

The V and J genes are TRBV19 and TRBJ1-2, with D perhaps matching TRBD1 (6 bases). This sequence was found in a female donor aged 60 or older with stage I lung adenocarcinoma. Sequencing was performed on peripheral blood, taken before any cancer treatment. In nucleotides, the CDR3 is TGTGCCAGTAGACAGAATCTACAGGGCCCCTATGGCTACACCTTC. Translation gives CASRQNLQGPYGYTF.